This record covers a single T cell receptor (beta chain). The antigen it recognizes is unknown. No base qualities exist here, and no much larger clone lies one base off it. This sample stems from a study of blood T cell repertoires in COVID-19 (dated by TCRdb to the early 2020s). Describing the broader study: The collaborator samples originated in the United States, Italy and Spain and spanned the acute and convalescent phases of COVID-19. Where HLA class I and class II types were available, the types were taken from metadata supplied by the sample provider, not from assay-based typing. The repertoires were made available in a free public database intended to serve as a resource for research on the immune response to SARS-CoV-2. The prospective study material was composed of cDNA or gDNA derived from T cells, B-cell-depleted T cells, or PBMCs. The dataset comprised deeply sampled blood TCRbeta repertoires from subjects exposed to, actively infected with, or recovered from COVID-19. Samples were obtained from the ongoing ImmuneRACE study (first 160 participants) and from 1,254 subjects provided by 6 global collaborators. The sample metadata nearly always contained a de-identified subject ID, COVID-19 status, age in years and sex. On the study overall, not on this receptor specifically: Clinical and demographic metadata were provided uncurated, with the amount varying by source and participant.

Participants in the prospective study were aged roughly 18 to 100 years, lived in more than 20 United States geographic areas, and enrolled through a virtual design. In the prospective study, cohorts were assigned on the basis of participant-reported clinical history obtained from a screening survey and a study questionnaire. In the prospective study, mobile phlebotomists collected whole blood, serum and a nasopharyngeal or oropharyngeal swab from each participant. Participants in the prospective study had the option to provide additional blood draws and questionnaires over a roughly 2-month period. Before DNA extraction, prospective study blood samples were shipped either frozen or at room temperature. Trimming costs V 5 bases and J 3 bases, and their ends lie 10 bases apart. Taken from the germline V gene, the CDR1 and CDR2 loops are MNHEY and SVGAGI. There are 13 amino acids in the CDR3, from cysteine to phenylalanine inclusive. CDR3 DNA is the only sequence kept; it has 39 bases, read in frame from the first base.

The immunoSEQ Assay, a bias-controlled multiplex PCR, was used to amplify TCRbeta CDR3 regions from genomic DNA. In the authors' own workflow: Nucleated cell counts per sample were estimated from amplification of reference gene primers within the assay. To quantify the absolute abundance of each unique TCRbeta CDR3 rearrangement, sequence reads were collapsed and filtered. For each sample, productive Simpson clonality was calculated as the square root of Simpson's diversity index over productive rearrangements. Not all clones reach the TCRdb copy of this immuneACCESS table, which keeps in-frame sequences only. Checked studies attribute under half of the gap to unresolved V genes and leave the rest unexplained. D and trimming come from the DNA, and the V and J calls and clone size come from that table. The sample table contains approximately 250,000 clones; only one count was recorded for about nine tenths of them. The ten largest clonotypes hold over 1% of the sample.

Sequencing was performed on PBMCs or T cells enriched from blood (not recorded which). The rearrangement joined TRBV6-5 to TRBJ1-2, with the D gene uncertain. The TCR was taken from a woman aged 40 to 50 with acute COVID-19. The sequenced DNA: TGTGCCAGCAGTAAGACTGCTTACTATGGCTACACCTTC. This is translated as CASSKTAYYGYTF.